The clone carrying this TCR beta chain has only a few counts. These data originate in a study of blood T cell repertoires in COVID-19. TCRdb keeps only in-frame clones here, not all; method: immunoSEQ multiplex PCR. Counted here are about 36,000 clones, 75% to 90% occurring once; the ten biggest clones make up about 42%. The CDR3 is 12 amino acids. With V trimmed by 0 bases and J by 11 bases, 2 bases remained unmatched. The germline V gene encodes CDR1 SGDLS and CDR2 YYNGEE. The clonotype comes from a human donor in a cohort sampled during active or convalescent COVID-19. The donor label of this sample is uncertain. The V call is TRBV9, the J call TRBJ2-4, with 7 bases identical to TRBD2. Sequencing used peripheral blood. CDR3 residues: CASSVGEGLQYF. In DNA, the CDR3 is TGTGCCAGCAGCGTAGGGGAGGGTCTTCAGTACTTC.